Following are 19 T cell receptor beta chains from one sample sequenced in a study of metastatic and nonmetastatic thyroid tumors. TCRdb reassembled clones from the PCR reads with MiXCR. The sample gives roughly 50,000 clones, approximately 20% of which show up once; 3.8% is in the top ten. Patients were all untreated before their thyroid surgery. Sequenced input: blood. These receptors were obtained from a male donor with papillary thyroid cancer or a benign thyroid nodule (not recorded which). Some clones in this sample may be carry-over from other donors' samples.

The table lists this clone with many counts. This sequence joins TRBV6-1 and TRBJ1-4; D gene uncertain. V lost 6 bases and J lost 0, with 11 bases in between. Germline V gene sequence: CDR1 MNHNS, CDR2 SASEGT. The CDR3 length is 15 residues. CDR3 sequence (DNA): TGTGCCAGCAGAAACGACGCCGCAACTAATGAAAAACTGTTTTTT. This gives the protein CASRNDAATNEKLFF.

This chain connects TRBV5-1 to TRBJ2-1; D gene uncertain. This CDR3 is built from 14 residues. The ends were cut back, 0 bases at V and 4 bases at J, with 8 bases in the middle. The germline V gene encodes CDR1 SGHRS and CDR2 YFSETQ. As DNA, the CDR3 is TGCGCCAGCAGCTTGGTGGCAGAGTACAATGAGCAGTTCTTC. This encodes CASSLVAEYNEQFF.

V gene TRBV5-1 combines with J gene TRBJ1-1; no reliable D call. V dropped 4 bases and J dropped 1 base, with 17 bases sitting between them. Germline CDR1 and CDR2: SGHRS and YFSETQ. The CDR3 extends over 16 amino acids. The CDR3 DNA sequence: TGCGCCAGCAGCGGGAGGGCCCAAGTATCGAACACTGAAGCTTTCTTT. Translating it yields CASSGRAQVSNTEAFF.

In its sample, this clone was seen many times. The V call is TRBV6-4, the J call TRBJ2-3; TRBD2 matches 8 bases. Germline CDR1 MRHNA, CDR2 SNTAGT. J was trimmed by 4 bases and V by 0 bases; bases with no gene match: 0. The CDR3 extends over 14 amino acids. As DNA, the CDR3 is TGTGCCAGCAGTGACTCAGCGGGAGCAGATACGCAGTATTTT. Translating gives CASSDSAGADTQYF.

The table lists this clone with many counts. The chain joins TRBV7-2 to TRBJ2-1; a possible D gene is TRBD1 (6 bases). The germline V gene has CDR1 SGHTA and CDR2 FQGNSA. V lost 4 bases to trimming and J lost 0 bases, with 19 bases between them. This CDR3 comprises 18 residues. CDR3 protein: CASSSRVRGYRSYNEQFF. The DNA of the CDR3 is TGTGCCAGCAGCTCTCGGGTGAGGGGGTATCGCTCCTACAATGAGCAGTTCTTC.

In its sample, this clone was seen many times. This chain uses TRBV12-3 or TRBV12-4 with TRBJ1-3; no reliable D call. V gave up 2 bases and J gave up 5 bases, with 10 bases separating them. CDR3 length: 14 residues. The CDR3: CASSLKPRRNTIYF. The CDR3 DNA reads TGTGCCAGCAGTTTAAAGCCACGTAGAAACACCATATATTTT.

The chain recombines TRBV29-1 with TRBJ2-7, with 8 positions matching TRBD1. The CDR3 runs to 13 residues. Germline CDR1 reads SQVTM; CDR2 reads ANQGSEA. V shed 6 bases, J shed 3 bases, and the junction held 7 bases outside the gene matches. DNA for the CDR3: TGCAGCGTGAGGACAGGGTCGAACTACGAGCAGTACTTC. Translated: CSVRTGSNYEQYF.

This clone was recorded many times. The chain links TRBV19 to TRBJ1-1; D remains unclear. V was clipped by 5 bases and J by 3 bases, with 10 bases between them. From germline, CDR1 is LNHDA and CDR2 SQIVND (reference sequence). This CDR3 has 13 residues. In DNA form, the CDR3 reads TGTGCCAGTAGTTCCGACTGGGACACTGAAGCTTTCTTT. As protein: CASSSDWDTEAFF. Full variable domain (rest looked up from reference TRBV19 and TRBJ1-1): DGGITQSPKYLFRKEGQNVTLSCEQNLNHDAMYWYRQDPGQGLRLIYYSQIVNDFQKGDIAEGYSVSREKKESFPLTVTSAQKNPTAFYLCASSSDWDTEAFFGQGTRLTVV.

V usage is TRBV10-3 and J usage is TRBJ2-7; 10 bases match TRBD2. Germline assignment: CDR1 ENHRY and CDR2 SYGVKD. The V segment lost 6 bases and the J segment 5 bases; nucleotides outside the gene matches: 16. This CDR3 contains 17 residues. The CDR3 bases are TGTGCCATCAGCGCAGCTAGCGGGAGTCCGGTCGAACACGAGCAGTACTTC. Its translation: CAISAASGSPVEHEQYF.

There are many counts of this clone. J is TRBJ2-2 and V is TRBV5-6, with 9 bases identical to TRBD1. Germline-derived CDR1 and CDR2 are SGHDT and YYEEEE. The CDR3 has 15 residues. The ends lost 5 bases at V and 8 bases at J; junction bases unmatched: 10. In DNA form, the CDR3 reads TGTGCCAGCAGAGTCTGGACAGGGGCAGGGGGGGAGCTGTTTTTT. Translation gives CASRVWTGAGGELFF.

This clone was seen many times. The V call is TRBV19, the J call TRBJ1-5; possibly TRBD1 for D (6 bases). Trimming took off 5 bases at V and 5 bases at J, with 10 bases between the two ends. The CDR3 consists of 13 residues. Germline V gene data show CDR1 as LNHDA and CDR2 as SQIVND (reference sequence). In DNA, the CDR3 is TGTGCCAGTAGTTCCTACAGGGATCAGCCCCAGCATTTT. Protein: CASSSYRDQPQHF.

Comment on this clone: A much larger clone differs from this one at a single base, so this may be a read error. The rearrangement uses TRBV20-1 and TRBJ2-7; TRBD1 might be the D (6 bases). The length of the CDR3 is 14 residues. Germline loops: CDR1 DFQATT, CDR2 SNEGSKA (reference sequence). V was clipped by 4 bases and J by 7 bases, with 20 bases between them. The CDR3 sequence: CSAITTGWEGEQYF. CDR3 nucleotides: TGCAGTGCTATTACTACAGGGTGGGAAGGTGAGCAGTACTTC.

At least ten counts were recorded for this clone. The chain is built from TRBV11-3 and TRBJ1-2; D may be TRBD1 (5 bases). CDR3 size: 15 residues. The V end lost 5 bases, the J end lost 0 bases, and 13 bases lay between the germline ends. Germline-derived CDR1 and CDR2 are SGHNT and YENEEA. The CDR3 protein is CASSPRRGSNYGYTF. The CDR3 DNA is TGTGCCAGCAGCCCGCGGAGGGGCTCTAACTATGGCTACACCTTC.

This clone has a count of ten or more. DNA of the CDR3: TGTGCCAGCAGCTCGACTAGCCTTAGATCCTACAATGAGCAGTTCTTC. Its protein product is CASSSTSLRSYNEQFF. The J gene is TRBJ2-1, the V gene TRBV11-1, with 7 bases fitting TRBD2. J was trimmed by 1 base and V by 4 bases; bases with no gene match: 7. CDR1 SGHAT and CDR2 FQDESV come from the germline V gene (reference sequence). This CDR3 region has 16 residues.

The rearrangement links TRBV30 to TRBJ1-2; 8 bases are a match to TRBD1. Germline CDR1 and CDR2: GTSNPN and SVGIG (reference sequence). The length of the CDR3 is 13 residues. Trimming took 4 bases from V and 4 from J; bases not matched to a gene: 5. The CDR3 region has the DNA TGTGCCTGGACCAGGGGGCGCGGCTATGGCTACACCTTC. It is translated as CAWTRGRGYGYTF. Together with reference TRBV30 and TRBJ1-2, the CDR3 gives the full variable domain: SQTIHQWPATLVQPVGSPLSLECTVEGTSNPNLYWYRQAAGRGLQLLFYSVGIGQISSEVPQNLSASRPQDRQFILSSKKLLLSDSGFYLCAWTRGRGYGYTFGSGTRLTVV.

This clone was recorded many times. The CDR3 region is CASHRASTDTQYF. CDR3 nucleotide sequence: TGTGCCAGCCACCGTGCTAGCACAGATACGCAGTATTTT. The chain is built from TRBV6-1 and TRBJ2-3; D unclear. Trimming removed 8 bases at V and 0 bases at J, with 9 bases between. Germline V CDR1 and CDR2: MNHNS, SASEGT. CDR3 length: 13 amino acids.

This clone was recorded at least ten times. The J gene is TRBJ1-4, the V gene TRBV3-1; 7 bases match TRBD1. The germline V gene encodes CDR1 LGHDT and CDR2 YNNKEL (reference sequence). The CDR3 sequence is 15 residues long. Trimming at V came to 6 bases and at J to 7 bases, leaving 11 bases not matched to a gene. The CDR3 sequence: CASRLTGAQGEKLFF. In DNA form, the CDR3 reads TGTGCCAGCAGGCTAACAGGGGCCCAGGGTGAAAAACTGTTTTTT.

This clone was counted a few times. The chain joins TRBV6-5 to TRBJ1-2; TRBD1 agrees at 7 bases. This CDR3 is built from 15 residues. Germline lookup yields CDR1 MNHEY and CDR2 SVGAGI. J lost 3 bases, V lost 0 bases, and 4 bases had no gene match. CDR3 amino acids: CASSYSTQGDYGYTF. In nucleotides, the CDR3 is TGTGCCAGCAGTTACTCGACCCAGGGGGACTATGGCTACACCTTC.

V usage is TRBV5-1 and J usage is TRBJ2-5; possible D gene TRBD1, 6 bases. Germline-derived CDR1 and CDR2 are SGHRS and YFSETQ. This CDR3 is built from 15 residues. The V end was cut by 3 bases, the J end by 0 bases, with 12 bases between. CDR3 amino acids: CASSSFGGDQETQYF. CDR3 in DNA: TGCGCCAGCAGCTCCTTTGGGGGCGACCAAGAGACCCAGTACTTC.